A selection of T cell receptor beta chains follows, all from one sample in a study of blood T cell repertoires in COVID-19. Data came from immunoSEQ multiplex PCR; TCRdb stores just in-frame clones and leaves some out. There are some 530,000 clones in the sample; approximately 85% occur only once, and 3.2% lies in the top ten. Sequenced input: peripheral blood. These receptors were obtained from a human donor in a cohort sampled during active COVID-19. The CDR3 runs from the conserved cysteine through the conserved F or W. D genes are given only for firm matches. Some rows mark clone size as missing; the rest say once, few, many or name a class of expanded clone.

NA	TRBV2	TRBD2	TRBJ2-1	CASSAGLAGGDNEQFF	TGTGCCAGCAGTGCCGGACTAGCGGGAGGGGACAATGAGCAGTTCTTC
NA	TRBV9	NA	TRBJ1-4	CASSAEATNEKLFF	TGTGCCAGCAGCGCGGAGGCAACTAATGAAAAACTGTTTTTT
NA	TRBV18	TRBD1	TRBJ1-4	CASSADRVPNEKLFF	TGTGCCAGCTCCGCAGACAGGGTTCCTAATGAAAAACTGTTTTTT
NA	TRBV7-9	TRBD2	TRBJ2-3	CASSLGPGGGDTQYF	TGTGCCAGCAGCTTAGGACCGGGAGGAGGAGATACGCAGTATTTT
NA	TRBV28	TRBD2	TRBJ2-4	CASSIAGVMKNIQYF	TGTGCCAGCAGTATCGCGGGAGTTATGAAAAACATTCAGTACTTC
NA	TRBV19	NA	TRBJ2-1	CASSIVLARYNEQFF	TGTGCCAGTAGTATAGTGCTAGCGCGATACAATGAGCAGTTCTTC
NA	TRBV7-3	TRBD2	TRBJ2-3	CASSLGLAGTDTQYF	TGTGCCAGCAGCTTAGGACTAGCGGGAACAGATACGCAGTATTTT
NA	TRBV6-2/TRBV6-3	TRBD1	TRBJ2-3	CASSPSGQGSTDTQYF	TGTGCCAGCAGCCCTTCCGGACAGGGCTCGACAGATACGCAGTATTTT
NA	TRBV29-1	TRBD2	TRBJ2-1	CSVGTGGGYNEQFF	TGCAGCGTGGGCACGGGGGGAGGGTACAATGAGCAGTTCTTC
once	TRBV30	NA	TRBJ1-4	CAWSAPAEGSEKLFF	TGTGCCTGGAGTGCCCCTGCGGAGGGGAGTGAAAAACTGTTTTTT
NA	TRBV27	TRBD1	TRBJ1-3	CASSLFPPGQGAGGNTIYF	TGTGCCAGCAGTTTATTCCCCCCGGGACAGGGGGCGGGCGGAAACACCATATATTTT
NA	TRBV18	NA	TRBJ2-7	CASSPSGVYEQYF	TGTGCCAGCTCACCATCCGGGGTCTACGAGCAGTACTTC
NA	TRBV27	TRBD1	TRBJ2-2	CASSFSTGAAGELFF	TGTGCCAGCAGTTTCTCGACAGGGGCGGCCGGGGAGCTGTTTTTT
NA	TRBV21-1	NA	TRBJ2-1	CASSIRLAGEGNEQFF	TGTGCCAGCAGCATTAGACTAGCGGGAGAAGGCAATGAGCAGTTCTTC
NA	TRBV7-3	NA	TRBJ2-7	CASGSGYEQYF	TGTGCCAGCGGGTCAGGGTACGAGCAGTACTTC
NA	TRBV6-5	TRBD1	TRBJ2-7	CASNDGTGGYYEQYF	TGTGCCAGCAACGACGGGACAGGGGGGTACTACGAGCAGTACTTC
NA	TRBV19	TRBD2	TRBJ2-7	CARGLADTYEQYF	TGTGCCAGGGGACTAGCGGATACCTACGAGCAGTACTTC
once	TRBV28	NA	TRBJ1-2	CASSYNNYGYTF	TGTGCCAGCAGCTATAATAACTATGGCTACACCTTC
once	TRBV21-1	NA	TRBJ1-5	CASSKSPTGDTLNQPQHF	TGTGCCAGCAGCAAAAGCCCGACAGGGGATACCTTAAATCAGCCCCAGCATTTT
few	TRBV2	TRBD2	TRBJ2-3	CASSGTSGSSTDTQYF	TGTGCCAGCAGTGGTACTAGCGGGAGTAGTACAGATACGCAGTATTTT
NA	TRBV2	TRBD2	TRBJ2-7	CASSESRLAGQNEQYF	TGTGCCAGCAGTGAAAGTCGGCTAGCGGGGCAAAACGAGCAGTACTTC
NA	TRBV21-1	NA	TRBJ1-4	CASKRGGANEKLFF	TGTGCCAGCAAGCGAGGGGGAGCTAATGAAAAACTGTTTTTT
NA	TRBV11-3	NA	TRBJ1-1	CASSFDGMNTEAFF	TGTGCCAGCAGCTTTGATGGCATGAACACTGAAGCTTTCTTT
NA	TRBV3-1/TRBV3-2	NA	TRBJ2-1	CASSQTPGRRNEQFF	TGTGCCAGCAGCCAGACCCCGGGCAGGAGGAATGAGCAGTTCTTC
NA	TRBV4-3	TRBD1	TRBJ2-7	CASSKDGTGFYEQYF	TGCGCCAGCAGCAAGGACGGGACAGGGTTCTACGAGCAGTACTTC
NA	TRBV19	NA	TRBJ1-2	CASSIAGTSYGYTF	TGTGCCAGTAGTATAGCCGGGACTTCCTATGGCTACACCTTC
NA	TRBV3-1/TRBV3-2	TRBD1	TRBJ1-1	CASRRQGRTEAFF	TGTGCCAGCAGGAGACAGGGGAGGACTGAAGCTTTCTTT
NA	TRBV20-1	TRBD1	TRBJ1-2	CSVGTAYGYTF	TGCAGTGTTGGGACAGCCTATGGCTACACCTTC
NA	TRBV3-1/TRBV3-2	NA	TRBJ2-7	CASSQVAGPAYEQYF	TGTGCCAGCAGCCAAGTTGCGGGACCAGCCTACGAGCAGTACTTC
NA	TRBV28	TRBD1	TRBJ1-6	CASRRQGAGSPLHF	TGTGCCAGCAGACGACAGGGGGCAGGTTCACCCCTCCACTTT
NA	TRBV7-9	NA	TRBJ2-7	CASSFGGAEYEQYF	TGTGCCAGCAGCTTTGGGGGCGCGGAGTACGAGCAGTACTTC
NA	TRBV5-4	TRBD2	TRBJ2-7	CASSRGAGGTYEQYF	TGTGCCAGCAGTAGGGGGGCGGGAGGAACCTACGAGCAGTACTTC
NA	TRBV6-6	NA	TRBJ1-4	CASSYPPPANEKLFF	TGTGCCAGCAGTTACCCCCCTCCCGCTAATGAAAAACTGTTTTTT
NA	TRBV3-1/TRBV3-2	TRBD1	TRBJ1-2	CASSQDDRGNYGYTF	TGTGCCAGCAGCCAAGACGACAGGGGTAACTATGGCTACACCTTC
once	TRBV5-1	TRBD2	TRBJ2-1	CASAPGTSGRGSYNEQFF	TGCGCCAGCGCTCCCGGGACTAGCGGGAGGGGGTCCTACAATGAGCAGTTCTTC
NA	TRBV7-9	TRBD1	TRBJ1-1	CASSSLGTGRVGDTEAFF	TGTGCCAGCAGCTCCCTGGGGACAGGGAGGGTAGGGGACACTGAAGCTTTCTTT
NA	TRBV7-3	TRBD2	TRBJ2-2	CASSLLSSGSNTGELFF	TGTGCCAGCAGCCTACTTTCTAGCGGGAGTAACACCGGGGAGCTGTTTTTT
once	TRBV6-5	TRBD2	TRBJ2-7	CASTLGLAGNEQYF	TGTGCCAGCACCCTCGGACTAGCCGGGAACGAGCAGTACTTC
NA	TRBV19	TRBD1	TRBJ1-4	CASSMRTGGAGEKLFF	TGTGCCAGTAGTATGAGGACAGGGGGCGCAGGTGAAAAACTGTTTTTT
NA	TRBV5-4	NA	TRBJ2-7	CASSRFRDSSSYEQYF	TGTGCCAGCAGCCGTTTCCGGGATTCCAGCTCCTACGAGCAGTACTTC
NA	TRBV5-5	NA	TRBJ2-6	CASSLAVFGTGANVLTF	TGTGCCAGCAGCTTGGCCGTTTTTGGCACTGGGGCCAACGTCCTGACTTTC
NA	TRBV5-5	TRBD1	TRBJ2-6	CASSLQTGEVGGANVLTF	TGTGCCAGCAGCTTGCAGACAGGGGAAGTTGGTGGGGCCAACGTCCTGACTTTC
NA	TRBV29-1	TRBD1	TRBJ1-2	CSSGPAGQRTYGYTF	TGCAGCTCTGGCCCCGCGGGACAGAGAACCTATGGCTACACCTTC
few	TRBV18	NA	TRBJ1-1	CASSPQGITEAFF	TGTGCCAGCTCACCACAGGGGATCACTGAAGCTTTCTTT
NA	TRBV2	NA	TRBJ2-1	CASSEAGLPGNEQFF	TGTGCCAGCAGTGAAGCGGGGCTCCCAGGGAATGAGCAGTTCTTC
NA	TRBV5-1	NA	TRBJ2-5	CASSPSPQGQGETQYF	TGCGCCAGCAGCCCCTCCCCCCAGGGGCAAGGGGAGACCCAGTACTTC
NA	TRBV5-1	TRBD1	TRBJ2-1	CASSMTGAASYNEQFF	TGCGCCAGCAGCATGACAGGGGCCGCCTCCTACAATGAGCAGTTCTTC
NA	TRBV11-2	TRBD2	TRBJ2-3	CASSAFGLAGPATDTQYF	TGTGCCAGCAGCGCCTTCGGGTTAGCGGGACCTGCCACAGATACGCAGTATTTT
NA	TRBV18	NA	TRBJ1-1	CASSPGPREGDTEAFF	TGTGCCAGCTCACCCGGGCCCCGAGAGGGAGATACTGAAGCTTTCTTT